This T cell receptor (beta chain) was sequenced in a study of shared clonotypes between healthy human individuals (TCRdb year 2020). Notes on the research overall: The cohort comprised two women and a few men aged 18 to 49 years. Leukapheresis yielded between about 0.9 and 8.9 billion PBMCs per donor. The study deeply sequenced blood TCR repertoires of about 5 healthy adults to estimate repertoire size and the extent of clonotype sharing between individuals. Libraries were prepared and TCR repertoires were sequenced by different laboratories using diverse techniques, in order to increase sequencing depth and limit assay-specific biases. Per donor, three plates each were used for CD4 naive and CD4 memory, two for CD8 naive, and one for CD8 memory.

The donors were healthy, HIV-negative adults with no recently reported acute infections or vaccinations. Only Caucasian adults living in Nashville, Tennessee, USA were represented among the donors. CD4+ T cells were enriched by magnetic negative selection; naive cells were then positively selected on CD45RA, and the negative fraction formed the memory subset. After blood collection by leukapheresis, PBMCs were isolated using Ficoll-Histopaque density gradient centrifugation and then cryopreserved in the vapor phase of liquid nitrogen. Analytical flow cytometry was used to check the purity and quantity of every magnetically sorted T cell population. Each sorted fraction had its genomic DNA isolated and then quantified by UV absorbance on a Nanodrop 2000c. As concerns this clone: This clone's antigen is unknown. Base qualities are not at hand, and no much larger clone is one base apart.

The paper's findings and limits, for the study overall: Compared with non-shared clonotypes, the clonotypes found in all four sorted-subset donors had higher generation probabilities. Estimated clonotype richness was generally larger for naive than for memory subsets. When four donors were compared, the shared fraction of clonotypes was 5% to 6.5% for naive CD4, about 4% for naive CD8, roughly 2.5% for memory CD4, and 0.35% to 0.4% for memory CD8. Pairwise subsampling led to the expectation that sequencing depth would affect the degree of clonotype sharing among donors. Even with the large sequencing depth, rarefaction of the sorted-subset datasets indicated that sequencing was incomplete. The genetic and exposure-history diversity represented was limited by the small number of donors. Sampling was limited to blood, and TCR repertoires in tissue likely differ from TCR repertoires in blood.

TCR CDR3 regions were amplified from genomic DNA by multiplex PCR using the deep immunoSEQ assay. Extracted genomic DNA from each cell subset was distributed evenly across all wells of several immunoSEQ 96-well plates, and each plate was treated as a replicate. For sorted subsets, around 0.2 ug genomic DNA, equal to about 30,000 T cell genomes, was loaded into each replicate PCR. The purified libraries were quantified using a Qubit 3.0 fluorometer, sized with a Bioanalyzer 2100, and then quantified again using the KAPA Library Quantification kit. A separate single-read 150-cycle Illumina NextSeq 550 flow cell was used to sequence each immunoSEQ 96-well plate. As for how the authors treated the data: Because the immunoSEQ output included only junctional sequences and no quality scores, the filtering could not be the same as the filtering used for full-length reads. To assign V/J genes and CDR3, sequences were annotated against IMGT germline references using PyIR, a Python wrapper for IgBLAST v1.9. Reads were removed for weak V/J assignments (E-value above 1e-6), missing CDR3, stop codons, out-of-frame junctions, or ambiguous translated residues. V3J clonotypes were defined as sequences sharing the same inferred V gene, J gene, and CDR3 amino acid sequence. The percentage overlap between two repertoires was calculated by dividing the number of shared unique clonotypes by the size of the smaller repertoire. RTK rarefaction, the Chao1 estimator, and Recon v2.1 estimates of unobserved clonotypes were used to assess repertoire richness. Generation probabilities were computed with OLGA for all TCRbeta clonotypes obtained by the gDNA method from a few donors. Held by TCRdb, this immuneACCESS table contains in-frame sequences only and omits some clones. Under half of the omission traces to an unresolved V gene where checked; the cause of the rest is unknown. Clone size and the V and J calls come from that table; the DNA yielded D and trimming. Recorded for this sample are 2 million to 2.5 million clones; 85% to 95% of them occurred a single time. The top ten clonotypes cover 0.13% of the sample.

Sequenced sample: naive CD4+ T cells sorted from blood. The cell subset or site label, read with the paper, signifies: CD45RA+ positively selected. The source is a man aged 18 to 30 in good health.

The CDR3 region: CSTGRGQNEQFF. The DNA reads as follows: TGCAGCACGGGCAGGGGGCAGAATGAGCAGTTCTTC. This chain is built from TRBV29-1 and TRBJ2-1; 8 bases in between match TRBD1. The CDR3 covers 12 residues, taking in both the cysteine and the phenylalanine. Here the CDR3 DNA is all that survives: 36 bases in frame from base 1. The germline V gene yields SQVTM for CDR1 and ANQGSEA for CDR2. The junction shows trimming of 8 bases on V and 7 bases on J, and the gene matches do not reach 7 bases of it.